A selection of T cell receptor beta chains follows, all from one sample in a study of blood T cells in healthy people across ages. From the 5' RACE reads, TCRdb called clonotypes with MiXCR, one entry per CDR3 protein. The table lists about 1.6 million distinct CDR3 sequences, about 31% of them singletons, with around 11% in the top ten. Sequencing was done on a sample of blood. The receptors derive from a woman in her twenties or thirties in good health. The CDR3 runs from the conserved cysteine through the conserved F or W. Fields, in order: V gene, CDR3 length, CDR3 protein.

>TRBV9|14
CASSGGVGLNEQYF
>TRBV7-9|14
CASSIDRAQETQYF
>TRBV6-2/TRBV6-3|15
CASSWVPVADNEQFF
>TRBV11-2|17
CASSLTGGPRRSETQYF
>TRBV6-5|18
CASSFGLAGRYSYNEQFF
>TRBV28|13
CASSMGGTDTQYF
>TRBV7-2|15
CASSATGLVQETQYF
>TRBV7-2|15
CASSPSSSAHNEQFF
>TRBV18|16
CASSPPTRQGKETQYF
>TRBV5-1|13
CASSLVGIYEQYF
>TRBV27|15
CASSPEAGLTGELFF
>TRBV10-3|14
CATRSTGDQETQYF
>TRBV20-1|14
CSARFGRSQETQYF
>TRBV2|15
CASSPRTATGDGYTF
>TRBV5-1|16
CASSSTTSGVYNEQFF
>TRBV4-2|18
CASSRLMDSEGQDTEAFF
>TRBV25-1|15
CASSAERGDTGELFF
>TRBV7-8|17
CASSLLSHRGAEGEQFF
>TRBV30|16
CAWTDRTQGGHSPLHF
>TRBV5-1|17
CASSSRLSGTGSYEQYF
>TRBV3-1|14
CAGSDSLAKNIQYF
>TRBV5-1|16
CASSLRQGESQETQYF
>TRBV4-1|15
CASSQPGTRDYEQYF
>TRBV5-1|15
CASNPTGSTNEKLFF
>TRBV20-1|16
CSASAGTSVSYNEQFF
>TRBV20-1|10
CSAAGTEAFF
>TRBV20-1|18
CSARGLAGGASPCNEQFF
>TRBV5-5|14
CASRLDRGRTEAFF
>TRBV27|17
CASKGLAGGLGTDTQYF
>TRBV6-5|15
CASSRGTDGQETQYF
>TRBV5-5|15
CASSRPGQGMAEAFF
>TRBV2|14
CASSGARAYNEQFF
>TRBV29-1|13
CSVVFVENYGYTF
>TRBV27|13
CASNFKAWETQYF
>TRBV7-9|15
CASSLGETEYYGYTF
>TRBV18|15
CASSPSAGGFIKAFF
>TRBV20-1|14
CSARWGPSYNEQFF
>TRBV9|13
CASSVDPLETQYF
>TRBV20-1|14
CSASGSDTRETQYF
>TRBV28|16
CASSTYTATLSYEQYF
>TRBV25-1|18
CASSGAVVWVSGEDTQYF
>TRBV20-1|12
CSATLDGLRLFF
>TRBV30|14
CAWSVSPRNTEAFF
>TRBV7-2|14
CASSFPFLADTQYF
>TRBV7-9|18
CASSQGAGGPPSTDTQYF
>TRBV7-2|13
CASSPYKNTEAFF